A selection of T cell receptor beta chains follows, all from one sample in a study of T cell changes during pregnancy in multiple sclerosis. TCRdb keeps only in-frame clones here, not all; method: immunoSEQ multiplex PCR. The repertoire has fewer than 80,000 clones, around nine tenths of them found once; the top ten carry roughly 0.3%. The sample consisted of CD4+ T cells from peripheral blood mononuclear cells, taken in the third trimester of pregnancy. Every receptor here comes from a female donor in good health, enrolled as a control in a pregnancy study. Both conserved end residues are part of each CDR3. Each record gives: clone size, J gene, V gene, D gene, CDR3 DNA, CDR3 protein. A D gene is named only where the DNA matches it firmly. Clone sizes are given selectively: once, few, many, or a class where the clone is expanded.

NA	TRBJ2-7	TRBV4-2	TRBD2	TGTGCCAGCAGCCAGAATAGCGGGGAGTACTACGAGCAGTACTTC	CASSQNSGEYYEQYF
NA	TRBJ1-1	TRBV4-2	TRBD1	TGTGCCAGCAGCCAAGATTTAGGGGACAGGGTTCAGGCTTTCTTT	CASSQDLGDRVQAFF
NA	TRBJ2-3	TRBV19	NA	TGTGCCAGTAGTATAAACGGGTTGAGCACAGATACGCAGTATTTT	CASSINGLSTDTQYF
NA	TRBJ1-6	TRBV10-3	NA	TGTGCCATCACGGGGGGGGTGGATTCACCCCTCCACTTT	CAITGGVDSPLHF
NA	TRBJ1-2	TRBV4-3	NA	TGCGCCAGCAGCCAAGAACGGGTAGGCTACACCTTC	CASSQERVGYTF
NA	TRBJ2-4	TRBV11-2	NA	TGTGCCAGCAGCCCTGACAGCCGGGCCAAAAACATTCAGTACTTC	CASSPDSRAKNIQYF
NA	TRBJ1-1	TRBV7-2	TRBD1	TGTGCCAGCAGTCAGGGGGTGCGGGCTTTCTTT	CASSQGVRAFF
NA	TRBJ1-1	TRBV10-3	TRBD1	TGTGCCATCAGCGACAGGGATATGAACACTGAAGCTTTCTTT	CAISDRDMNTEAFF
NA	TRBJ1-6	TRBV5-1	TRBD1	TGCGCCAGCAGCTGGAGGGGGCCTTCCTATAATTCACCCCTCCACTTT	CASSWRGPSYNSPLHF
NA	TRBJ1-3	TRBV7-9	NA	TGTGCCAGCAGCTTAGCAGGGCAGGGGAAAGGAAACACCATATATTTT	CASSLAGQGKGNTIYF
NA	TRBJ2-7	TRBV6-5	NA	TGTGCCAGCAGAAGGGGCAGCTCCTACGAGCAGTACTTC	CASRRGSSYEQYF
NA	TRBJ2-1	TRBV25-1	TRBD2	TGTGCCAGCAGTGACCCGGGACTAGCGGGGGGACCCTACAATGAGCAGTTCTTC	CASSDPGLAGGPYNEQFF
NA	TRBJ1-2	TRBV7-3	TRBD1	TGTGCCAGCGGACAGGGTTCGAGTTTAGCTAACTATGGCTACACCTTC	CASGQGSSLANYGYTF
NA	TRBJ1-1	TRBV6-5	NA	TGTGCCAGCAGTCCTGTTTGGGGGGACACTGAAGCTTTCTTT	CASSPVWGDTEAFF
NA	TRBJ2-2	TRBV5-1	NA	TGCGCCAGCAGCTGGGGCGGTGAGACCGGGGAGCTGTTTTTT	CASSWGGETGELFF
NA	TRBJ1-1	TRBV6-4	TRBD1	TGTGCCAGCAGGAGGGACAGCAACATGAACACTGAAGCTTTCTTT	CASRRDSNMNTEAFF
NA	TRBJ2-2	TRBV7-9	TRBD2	TGTGCCAGCAGACTCGGGACTAGCGGGGAGGTCGGGGAGCTGTTTTTT	CASRLGTSGEVGELFF
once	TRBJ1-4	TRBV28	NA	TGTGCCTTAGGTAGTGGGAGTGGGCGAGAAAAACTGTTTTTT	CALGSGSGREKLFF
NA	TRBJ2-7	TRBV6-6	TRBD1	TGTGCCAGCAGTCGGACAGGCCACTACGAGCAGTACTTC	CASSRTGHYEQYF
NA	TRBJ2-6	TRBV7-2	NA	TGTGCCAGCAGCAAAGAATACAGGGCTGGGGCCAACGTCCTGACTTTC	CASSKEYRAGANVLTF
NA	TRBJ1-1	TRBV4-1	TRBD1	TGCGCCAGCAGCCGCCTACTTCAGGGGGAAGACACTGAAGCTTTCTTT	CASSRLLQGEDTEAFF
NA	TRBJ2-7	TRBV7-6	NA	TGTGCCAAGGGCTTGCAAAAGTTGGGAGGATGGTCCTACGAGCAGTACTTC	CAKGLQKLGGWSYEQYF
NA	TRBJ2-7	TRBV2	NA	TGTGCCAGCAGTGAAGAAGGGGGAAGTTACTACGAGCAGTACTTC	CASSEEGGSYYEQYF
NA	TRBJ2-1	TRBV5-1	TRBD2	TGCGCCAGCAGCCCGACTAGCGGGGGGGGATGGTATTACAGTGAGCAGTTCTTC	CASSPTSGGGWYYSEQFF
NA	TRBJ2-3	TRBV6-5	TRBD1	TGTGCCAGCATGGGGACAGGGAGCACAGATACGCAGTATTTT	CASMGTGSTDTQYF
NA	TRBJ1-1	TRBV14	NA	TGTGCCAGCAGCCTTGGACAGTTTACTGAAGCTTTCTTT	CASSLGQFTEAFF
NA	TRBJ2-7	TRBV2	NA	TGTGCCAGCAGTGAAGGGGGGGTGGTCTACGAGCAGTACTTC	CASSEGGVVYEQYF
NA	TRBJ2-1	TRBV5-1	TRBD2	TGCGCCAGCAGCTTATCTGGGACTAGCGGGGTCGTTTGGGATGAGCAGTTCTTC	CASSLSGTSGVVWDEQFF
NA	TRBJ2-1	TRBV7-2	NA	TGTGCCAGCAGCTTACTAGCCCATGAGCAGTTCTTC	CASSLLAHEQFF
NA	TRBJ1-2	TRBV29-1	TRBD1	TGCAGCGTTAAGCAGGGGGTAGGCTATGGCTACACCTTC	CSVKQGVGYGYTF
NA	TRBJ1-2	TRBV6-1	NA	TGTGCCAGCAGTGAACAGTCGGGAACCAAGGTTAATGGCTACACCTTC	CASSEQSGTKVNGYTF
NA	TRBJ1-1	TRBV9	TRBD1	TGTGCCAGCAGCGACCGGGACAGGGGTGGTAGCACTGAAGCTTTCTTT	CASSDRDRGGSTEAFF